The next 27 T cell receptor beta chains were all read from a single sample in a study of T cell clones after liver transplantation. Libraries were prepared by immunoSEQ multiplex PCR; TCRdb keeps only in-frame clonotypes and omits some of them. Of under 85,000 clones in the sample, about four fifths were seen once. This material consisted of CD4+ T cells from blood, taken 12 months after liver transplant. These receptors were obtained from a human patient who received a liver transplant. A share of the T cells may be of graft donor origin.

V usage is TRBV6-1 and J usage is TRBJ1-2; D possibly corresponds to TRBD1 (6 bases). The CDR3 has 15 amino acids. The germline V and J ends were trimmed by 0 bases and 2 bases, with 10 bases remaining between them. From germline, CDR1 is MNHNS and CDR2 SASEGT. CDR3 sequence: CASSEAGAINYGYTF. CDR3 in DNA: TGTGCCAGCAGTGAAGCGGGGGCCATCAACTATGGCTACACCTTC.

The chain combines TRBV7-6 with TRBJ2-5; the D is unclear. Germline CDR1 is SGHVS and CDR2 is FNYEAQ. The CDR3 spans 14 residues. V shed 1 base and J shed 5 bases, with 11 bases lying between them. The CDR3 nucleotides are TGTGCCAGCAGCTTAGAGGGATCCTACGAGACCCAGTACTTC. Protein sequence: CASSLEGSYETQYF.

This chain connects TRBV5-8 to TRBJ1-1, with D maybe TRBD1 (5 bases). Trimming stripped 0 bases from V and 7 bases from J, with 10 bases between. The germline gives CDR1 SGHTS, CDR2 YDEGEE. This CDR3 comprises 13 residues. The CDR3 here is CASSLVQGFEAFF. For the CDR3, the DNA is TGTGCCAGCAGCTTGGTGCAGGGATTTGAAGCTTTCTTT.

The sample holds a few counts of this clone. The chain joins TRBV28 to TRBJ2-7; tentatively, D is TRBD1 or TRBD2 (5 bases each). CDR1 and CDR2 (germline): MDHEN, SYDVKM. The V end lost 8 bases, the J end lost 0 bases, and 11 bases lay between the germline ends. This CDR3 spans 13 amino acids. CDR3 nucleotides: TGTGCCAGCCTTTTGAGGGGCTCCTACGAGCAGTACTTC. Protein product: CASLLRGSYEQYF.

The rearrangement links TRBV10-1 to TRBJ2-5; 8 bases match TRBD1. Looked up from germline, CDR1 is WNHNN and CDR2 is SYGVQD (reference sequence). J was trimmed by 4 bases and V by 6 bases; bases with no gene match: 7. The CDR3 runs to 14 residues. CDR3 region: CASSRTGMGETQYF. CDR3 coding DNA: TGCGCCAGCAGCCGGACAGGGATGGGAGAGACCCAGTACTTC.

CDR3 loop: CAISAGTSTDTQYF. The CDR3 nucleotides are TGTGCCATCAGTGCCGGGACTAGCACAGATACGCAGTATTTT. The chain joins TRBV10-3 to TRBJ2-3; D might be TRBD2 (6 bases). Looked up from germline, CDR1 is ENHRY and CDR2 is SYGVKD. Trimming stripped 4 bases from V and 0 bases from J, with 8 bases between. The length of the CDR3 is 14 residues.

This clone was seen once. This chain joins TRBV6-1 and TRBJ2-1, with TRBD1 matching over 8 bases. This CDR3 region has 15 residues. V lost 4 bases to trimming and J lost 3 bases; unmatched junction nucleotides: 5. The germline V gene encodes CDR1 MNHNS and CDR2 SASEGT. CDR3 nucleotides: TGTGCCAGCAGTGGAAGGACAGGGATCTACAATGAGCAGTTCTTC. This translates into CASSGRTGIYNEQFF.

CDR3 DNA: TGTGCCAGCAGTGGCCCTCTTCGAGGCCATGAGCAGTTCTTC. This encodes CASSGPLRGHEQFF. This chain links TRBV6-1 with TRBJ2-1; D ambiguous. Germline assignment: CDR1 MNHNS and CDR2 SASEGT. V was cut by 4 bases and J by 8 bases, with 15 bases left in between. This CDR3 is 14 amino acids long.

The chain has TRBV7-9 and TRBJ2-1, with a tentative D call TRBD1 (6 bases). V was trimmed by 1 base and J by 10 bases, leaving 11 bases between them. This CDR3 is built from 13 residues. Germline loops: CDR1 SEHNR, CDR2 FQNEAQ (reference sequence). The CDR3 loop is CASSLVQGWEQFF. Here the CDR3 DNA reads TGTGCCAGCAGCTTAGTACAGGGATGGGAGCAGTTCTTC.

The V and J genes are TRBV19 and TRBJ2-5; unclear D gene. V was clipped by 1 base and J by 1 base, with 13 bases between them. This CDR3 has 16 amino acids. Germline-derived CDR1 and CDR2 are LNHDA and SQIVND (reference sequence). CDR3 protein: CASSIASPAPQETQYF. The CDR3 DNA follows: TGTGCCAGTAGTATAGCCAGCCCCGCTCCCCAAGAGACCCAGTACTTC.

CDR3 amino acids: CSGGLGAGEQYF. The CDR3 DNA reads as TGCAGCGGCGGACTGGGGGCGGGAGAGCAGTACTTC. The chain is built from TRBV29-1 and TRBJ2-7; possibly TRBD1 or TRBD2 for D (6 bases each). The CDR3 covers 12 residues. V was clipped by 7 bases and J by 7 bases, with 17 bases between them. Germline CDR1 SQVTM, CDR2 ANQGSEA.

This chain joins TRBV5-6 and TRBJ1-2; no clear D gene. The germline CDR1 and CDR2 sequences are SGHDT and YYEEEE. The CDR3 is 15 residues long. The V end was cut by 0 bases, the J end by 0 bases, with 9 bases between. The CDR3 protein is CASSLVGLANYGYTF. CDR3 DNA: TGTGCCAGCAGCTTGGTGGGGTTAGCTAACTATGGCTACACCTTC.

The CDR3 nucleotides are TGCGCCAGCAGTCGGGACTACTCCTACGAGCAGTACTTC. Residues: CASSRDYSYEQYF. The chain employs TRBV5-1 and TRBJ2-7, with 7 bases fitting TRBD2. The V segment lost 5 bases and the J segment 0 bases; nucleotides outside the gene matches: 2. The germline V gene encodes CDR1 SGHRS and CDR2 YFSETQ. This CDR3 contains 13 residues.

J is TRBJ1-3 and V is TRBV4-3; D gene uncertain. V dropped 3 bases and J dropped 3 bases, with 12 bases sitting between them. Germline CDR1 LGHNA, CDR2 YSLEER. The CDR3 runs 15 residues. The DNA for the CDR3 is TGCGCCAGCAGCCAGAGTGGACGGATTGGAAACACCATATATTTT. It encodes CASSQSGRIGNTIYF.

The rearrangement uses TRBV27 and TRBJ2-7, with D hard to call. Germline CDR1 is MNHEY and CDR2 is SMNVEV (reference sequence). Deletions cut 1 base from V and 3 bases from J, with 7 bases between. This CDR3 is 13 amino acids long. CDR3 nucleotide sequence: TGTGCCAGCAGTTTATACTACCGCTACGAGCAGTACTTC. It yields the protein CASSLYYRYEQYF.

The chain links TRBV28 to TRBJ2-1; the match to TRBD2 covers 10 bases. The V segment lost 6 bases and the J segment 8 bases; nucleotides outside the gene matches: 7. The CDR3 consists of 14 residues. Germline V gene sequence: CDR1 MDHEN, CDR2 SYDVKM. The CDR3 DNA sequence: TGTGCCAGCAGCCGAGCGGGAGGGCCACATGAGCAGTTCTTC. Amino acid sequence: CASSRAGGPHEQFF.

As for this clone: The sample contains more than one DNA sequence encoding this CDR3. For the CDR3, the DNA is TGCGCCAGCAGCTTGTCCACAGATACGCAGTATTTT. This translates into CASSLSTDTQYF. The V and J genes are TRBV5-1 and TRBJ2-3; D is uncertain. CDR3 length equals 12 residues. V was cut by 1 base and J by 2 bases, with 2 bases left in between. Germline V gives CDR1 SGHRS, CDR2 YFSETQ. Supplemented by reference TRBV5-1 and TRBJ2-3, the full variable domain reads KAGVTQTPRYLIKTRGQQVTLSCSPISGHRSVSWYQQTPGQGLQFLFEYFSETQRNKGNFPGRFSGRQFSNSRSEMNVSTLELGDSALYLCASSLSTDTQYFGPGTRLTVL.

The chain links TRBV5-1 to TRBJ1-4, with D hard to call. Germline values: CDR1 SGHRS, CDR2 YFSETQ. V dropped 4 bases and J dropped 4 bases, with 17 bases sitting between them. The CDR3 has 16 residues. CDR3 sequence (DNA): TGCGCCAGCAGCCCATCAAAGGATCGGATTAATGAAAAACTGTTTTTT. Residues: CASSPSKDRINEKLFF.

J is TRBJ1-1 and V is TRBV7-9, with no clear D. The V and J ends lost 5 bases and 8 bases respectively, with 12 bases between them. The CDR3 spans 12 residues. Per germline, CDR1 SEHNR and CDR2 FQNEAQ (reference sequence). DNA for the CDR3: TGTGCCAGCAGCGGAGGGAGGGTGGAAGCTTTCTTT. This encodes CASSGGRVEAFF.

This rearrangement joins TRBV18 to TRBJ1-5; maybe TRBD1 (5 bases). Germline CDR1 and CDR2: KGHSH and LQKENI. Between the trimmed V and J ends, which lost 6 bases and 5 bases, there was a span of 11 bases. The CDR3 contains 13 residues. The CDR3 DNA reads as TGTGCCAGCTCGCCCCAGGGCGATCAGCCCCAGCATTTT. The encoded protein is CASSPQGDQPQHF.

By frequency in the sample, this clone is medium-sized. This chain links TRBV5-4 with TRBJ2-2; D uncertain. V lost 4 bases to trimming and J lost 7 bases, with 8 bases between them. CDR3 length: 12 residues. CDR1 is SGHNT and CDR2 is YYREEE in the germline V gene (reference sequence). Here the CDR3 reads CASSRQDGELFF. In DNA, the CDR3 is TGTGCCAGCAGCCGGCAGGACGGGGAGCTGTTTTTT.

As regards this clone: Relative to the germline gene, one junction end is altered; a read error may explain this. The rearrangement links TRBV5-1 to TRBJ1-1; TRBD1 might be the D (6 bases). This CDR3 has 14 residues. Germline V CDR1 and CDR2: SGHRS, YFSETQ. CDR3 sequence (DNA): TGCGCCAGCAGCGACTACGACAGGAACCCTGAAGCTTTCTTT. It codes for CASSDYDRNPEAFF.

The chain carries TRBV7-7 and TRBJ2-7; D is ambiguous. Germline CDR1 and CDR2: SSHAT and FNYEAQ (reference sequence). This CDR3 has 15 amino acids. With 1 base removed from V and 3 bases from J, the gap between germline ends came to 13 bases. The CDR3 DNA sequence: TGTGCCAGCAGCTTAGGAGCCGGACCGGACTACGAGCAGTACTTC. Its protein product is CASSLGAGPDYEQYF.

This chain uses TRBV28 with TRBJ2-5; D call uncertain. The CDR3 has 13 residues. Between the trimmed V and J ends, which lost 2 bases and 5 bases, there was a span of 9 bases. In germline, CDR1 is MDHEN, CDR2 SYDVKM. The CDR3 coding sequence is TGTGCCAGCAGTTTAGGACCTCGTGAGACCCAGTACTTC. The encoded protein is CASSLGPRETQYF.

In DNA form, the CDR3 reads TGCAGCGTTGGTTCCACAGGGGGCCTCGAGCAGTACTTC. Its protein is CSVGSTGGLEQYF. V usage is TRBV29-1 and J usage is TRBJ2-7; TRBD1 aligns across 9 bases. CDR1 is SQVTM, CDR2 ANQGSEA, per germline. V trimming: 4 bases; J trimming: 6 bases; junction bases outside the gene matches: 7. CDR3 size: 13 residues.

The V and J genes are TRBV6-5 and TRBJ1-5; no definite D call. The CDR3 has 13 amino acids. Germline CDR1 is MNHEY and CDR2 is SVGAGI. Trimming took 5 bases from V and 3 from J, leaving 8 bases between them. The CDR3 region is CASSLRPNQPQHF. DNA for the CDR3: TGTGCCAGCAGTCTTCGTCCCAATCAGCCCCAGCATTTT.

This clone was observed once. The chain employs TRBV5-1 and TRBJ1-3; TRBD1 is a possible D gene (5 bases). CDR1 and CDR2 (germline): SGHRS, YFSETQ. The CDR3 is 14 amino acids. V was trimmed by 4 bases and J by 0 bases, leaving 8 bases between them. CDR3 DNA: TGCGCCAGCAGCCGGGACGTCTCTGGAAACACCATATATTTT. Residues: CASSRDVSGNTIYF.